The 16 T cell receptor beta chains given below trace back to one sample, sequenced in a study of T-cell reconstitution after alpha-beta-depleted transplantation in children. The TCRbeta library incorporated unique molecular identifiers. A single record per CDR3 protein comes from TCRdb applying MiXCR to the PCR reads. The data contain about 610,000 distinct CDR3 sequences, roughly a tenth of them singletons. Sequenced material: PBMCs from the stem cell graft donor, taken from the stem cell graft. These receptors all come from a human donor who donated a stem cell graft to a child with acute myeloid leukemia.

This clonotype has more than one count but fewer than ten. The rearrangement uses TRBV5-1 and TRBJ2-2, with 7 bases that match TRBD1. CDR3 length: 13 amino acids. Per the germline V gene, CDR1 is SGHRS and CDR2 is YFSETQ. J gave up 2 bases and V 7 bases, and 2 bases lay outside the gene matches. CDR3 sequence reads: CASGQDNTGELFF. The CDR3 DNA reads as TGCGCCAGCGGACAGGACAACACCGGGGAGCTGTTTTTT.

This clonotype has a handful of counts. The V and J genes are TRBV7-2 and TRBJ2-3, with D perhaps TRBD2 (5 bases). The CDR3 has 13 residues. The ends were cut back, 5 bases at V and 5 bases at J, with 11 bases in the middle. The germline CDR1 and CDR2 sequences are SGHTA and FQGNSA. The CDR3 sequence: CASSLRRLDTQYF. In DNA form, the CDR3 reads TGTGCCAGCAGCCTAAGGAGGCTAGATACGCAGTATTTT.

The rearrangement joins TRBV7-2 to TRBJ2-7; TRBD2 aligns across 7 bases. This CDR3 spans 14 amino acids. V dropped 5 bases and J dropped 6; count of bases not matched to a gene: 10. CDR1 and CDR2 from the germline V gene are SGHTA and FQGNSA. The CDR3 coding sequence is TGTGCCAGCAGCCTGGGCGGGAGTTCGGTCGAGCAGTACTTC. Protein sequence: CASSLGGSSVEQYF.

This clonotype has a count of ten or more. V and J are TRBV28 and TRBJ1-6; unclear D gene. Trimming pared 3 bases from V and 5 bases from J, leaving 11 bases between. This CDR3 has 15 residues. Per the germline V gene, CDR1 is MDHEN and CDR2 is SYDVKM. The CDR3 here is CASSFSGPDNSPLHF. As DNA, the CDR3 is TGTGCCAGCAGTTTCTCCGGACCTGATAATTCACCCCTCCACTTT.

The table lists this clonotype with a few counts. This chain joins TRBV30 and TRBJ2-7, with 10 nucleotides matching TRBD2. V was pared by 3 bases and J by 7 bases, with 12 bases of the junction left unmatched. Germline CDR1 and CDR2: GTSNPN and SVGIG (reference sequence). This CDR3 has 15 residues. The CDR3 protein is CAWSFGQPGLAEQYF. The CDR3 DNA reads TGTGCCTGGAGCTTTGGACAGCCGGGACTAGCGGAGCAGTACTTC.

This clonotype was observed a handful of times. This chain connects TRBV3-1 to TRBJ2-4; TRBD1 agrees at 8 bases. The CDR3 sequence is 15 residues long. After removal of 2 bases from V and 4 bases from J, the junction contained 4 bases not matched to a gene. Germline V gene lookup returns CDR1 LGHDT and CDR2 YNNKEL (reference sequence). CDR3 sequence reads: CASSQRQGWKNIQYF. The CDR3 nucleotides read TGTGCCAGCAGCCAACGACAGGGGTGGAAAAACATTCAGTACTTC.

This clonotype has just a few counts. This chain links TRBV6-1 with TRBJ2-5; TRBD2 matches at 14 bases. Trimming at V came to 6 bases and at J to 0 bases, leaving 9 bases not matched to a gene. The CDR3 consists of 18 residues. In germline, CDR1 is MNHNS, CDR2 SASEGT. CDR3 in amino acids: CASSRGLAGGWYQETQYF. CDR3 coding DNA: TGTGCCAGCAGCCGTGGACTAGCGGGAGGATGGTACCAAGAGACCCAGTACTTC.

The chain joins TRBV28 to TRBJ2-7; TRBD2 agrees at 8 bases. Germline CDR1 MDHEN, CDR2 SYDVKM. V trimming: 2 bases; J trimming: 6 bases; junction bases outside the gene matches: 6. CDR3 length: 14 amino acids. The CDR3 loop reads CASSLAGGRVEQYF. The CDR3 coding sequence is TGTGCCAGCAGTTTAGCGGGAGGTAGGGTCGAGCAGTACTTC.

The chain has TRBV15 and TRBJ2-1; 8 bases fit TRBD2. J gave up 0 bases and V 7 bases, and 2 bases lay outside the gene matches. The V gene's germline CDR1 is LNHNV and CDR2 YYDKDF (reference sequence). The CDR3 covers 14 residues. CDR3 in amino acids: CATKRELSYNEQFF. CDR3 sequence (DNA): TGTGCCACCAAGCGGGAGCTCTCCTACAATGAGCAGTTCTTC.

CDR3 amino acids: CASSDIATNEKLFF. The CDR3 bases are TGTGCCAGCAGTGACATTGCAACTAATGAAAAACTGTTTTTT. The V call is TRBV6-1, the J call TRBJ1-4; no clear D gene. V was pared by 3 bases and J by 0 bases, with 5 bases between. The CDR3 runs 14 residues. The V gene's germline CDR1 is MNHNS and CDR2 SASEGT.

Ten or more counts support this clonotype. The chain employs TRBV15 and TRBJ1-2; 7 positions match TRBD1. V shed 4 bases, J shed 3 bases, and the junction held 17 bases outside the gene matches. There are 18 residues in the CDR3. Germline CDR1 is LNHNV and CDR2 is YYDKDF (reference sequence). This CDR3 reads CATSTRKYSGTADYGYTF. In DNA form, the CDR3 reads TGTGCCACCAGCACACGAAAATATTCCGGGACAGCCGACTATGGCTACACCTTC. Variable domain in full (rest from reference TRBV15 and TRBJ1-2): DAMVIQNPRYQVTQFGKPVTLSCSQTLNHNVMYWYQQKSSQAPKLLFHYYDKDFNNEADTPDNFQSRRPNTSFCFLDIRSPGLGDTAMYLCATSTRKYSGTADYGYTFGSGTRLTVV.

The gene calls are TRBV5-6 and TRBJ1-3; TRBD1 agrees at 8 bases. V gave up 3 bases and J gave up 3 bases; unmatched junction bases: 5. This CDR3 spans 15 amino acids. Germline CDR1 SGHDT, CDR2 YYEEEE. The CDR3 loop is CASSSTGEGGNTIYF. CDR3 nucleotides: TGTGCCAGCAGCTCGACAGGGGAGGGTGGAAACACCATATATTTT.

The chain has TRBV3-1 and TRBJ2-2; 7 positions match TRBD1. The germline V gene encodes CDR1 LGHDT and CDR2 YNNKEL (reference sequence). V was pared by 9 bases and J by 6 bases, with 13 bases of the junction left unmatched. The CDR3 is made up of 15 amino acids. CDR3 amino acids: CASGVPMQGAGELFF. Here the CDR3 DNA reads TGTGCCAGTGGCGTACCGATGCAGGGGGCCGGGGAGCTGTTTTTT.

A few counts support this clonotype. DNA for the CDR3: TGTGCCAGCAGCCCACGAGCGGGTAGCACAGATACGCAGTATTTT. Amino acid sequence: CASSPRAGSTDTQYF. The chain recombines TRBV7-2 with TRBJ2-3, with D maybe TRBD2 (6 bases). V was pared by 5 bases and J by 0 bases, with 12 bases between. Germline lookup yields CDR1 SGHTA and CDR2 FQGNSA. The CDR3 contains 15 residues. Full variable domain (rest looked up from reference TRBV7-2 and TRBJ2-3): GAGVSQSPSNKVTEKGKDVELRCDPISGHTALYWYRQSLGQGLEFLIYFQGNSAPDKSGLPSDRFSAERTGGSVSTLTIQRTQQEDSAVYLCASSPRAGSTDTQYFGPGTRLTVL.

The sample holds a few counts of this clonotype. CDR3 protein: CAISGRADREQYF. The CDR3 nucleotides are TGTGCCATCAGTGGAAGGGCCGACAGGGAGCAGTACTTC. This rearrangement joins TRBV10-3 to TRBJ2-7; D possibly corresponds to TRBD1 (6 bases). CDR1 ENHRY and CDR2 SYGVKD come from the germline V gene. This CDR3 is 13 amino acids long. V lost 4 bases to trimming and J lost 7 bases, with 14 bases between them.

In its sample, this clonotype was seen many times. The CDR3 DNA sequence: TGTGCCAGCAGCGTAGGAGGCGCCCCAGGATCGGAGACCCAGTACTTC. Encoded protein: CASSVGGAPGSETQYF. The chain couples TRBV9 to TRBJ2-5; no definite D call. Trimming cost V 0 bases and J 5 bases, with 17 bases left between them. The CDR3 consists of 16 residues. Germline V gene data show CDR1 as SGDLS and CDR2 as YYNGEE.